This TCR beta chain originates from a study of T cells in tumors after PD-1 blockade. About the study: Patients received pembrolizumab 200 mg every 3 weeks or cemiplimab 350 mg every 2 weeks.

Germline loops: CDR1 SGHNT, CDR2 YENEEA. Trimming pared 9 bases from V and 2 bases from J, leaving 14 bases between. The CDR3 has 13 amino acids. Sequenced by immunoSEQ multiplex PCR; TCRdb stores in-frame clones only, minus some. This table has several thousand clones, around two thirds appearing once. A word on this clone: Its antigen is undetermined.

Findings and limits, study-wide: Most post-therapy expanded exhausted CD8+ clones were new, undetected before treatment.

The receptor comes from a human donor with basal cell carcinoma. The rearrangement uses TRBV11-3 and TRBJ2-7; tentative D call: TRBD2 (6 bases). The starting material was tumor tissue, obtained before anti-PD-1 treatment. The CDR3 DNA reads TGTGCCAGAAGGGTAGCGGAGACCTACGAGCAGTACTTC. This translates into CARRVAETYEQYF.